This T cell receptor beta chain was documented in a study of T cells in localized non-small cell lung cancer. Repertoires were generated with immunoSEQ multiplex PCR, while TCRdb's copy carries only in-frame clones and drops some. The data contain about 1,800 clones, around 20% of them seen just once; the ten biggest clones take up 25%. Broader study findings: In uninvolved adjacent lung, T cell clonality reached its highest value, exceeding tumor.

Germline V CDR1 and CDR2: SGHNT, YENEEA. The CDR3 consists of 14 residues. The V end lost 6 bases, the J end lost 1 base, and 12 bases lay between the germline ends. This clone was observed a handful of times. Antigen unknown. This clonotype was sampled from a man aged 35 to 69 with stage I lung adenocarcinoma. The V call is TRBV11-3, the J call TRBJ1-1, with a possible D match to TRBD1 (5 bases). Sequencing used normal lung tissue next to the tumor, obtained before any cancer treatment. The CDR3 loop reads CASRAEGTNTEAFF. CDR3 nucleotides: TGTGCCAGCAGAGCCGAAGGGACGAACACTGAAGCTTTCTTT.